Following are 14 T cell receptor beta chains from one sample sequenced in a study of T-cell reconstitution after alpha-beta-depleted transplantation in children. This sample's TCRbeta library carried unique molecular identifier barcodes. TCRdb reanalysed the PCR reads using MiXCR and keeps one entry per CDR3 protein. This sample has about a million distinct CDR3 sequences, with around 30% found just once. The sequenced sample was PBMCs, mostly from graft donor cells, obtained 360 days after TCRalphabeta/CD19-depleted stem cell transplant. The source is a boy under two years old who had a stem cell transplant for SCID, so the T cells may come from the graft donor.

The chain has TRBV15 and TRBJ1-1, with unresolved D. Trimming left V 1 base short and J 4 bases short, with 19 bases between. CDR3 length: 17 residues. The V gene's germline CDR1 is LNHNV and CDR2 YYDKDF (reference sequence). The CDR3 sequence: CATSRGSTTLWGTEAFF. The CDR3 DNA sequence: TGTGCCACCAGCAGAGGATCAACAACTTTATGGGGCACTGAAGCTTTCTTT. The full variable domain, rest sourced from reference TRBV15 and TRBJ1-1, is DAMVIQNPRYQVTQFGKPVTLSCSQTLNHNVMYWYQQKSSQAPKLLFHYYDKDFNNEADTPDNFQSRRPNTSFCFLDIRSPGLGDTAMYLCATSRGSTTLWGTEAFFGQGTRLTVV.

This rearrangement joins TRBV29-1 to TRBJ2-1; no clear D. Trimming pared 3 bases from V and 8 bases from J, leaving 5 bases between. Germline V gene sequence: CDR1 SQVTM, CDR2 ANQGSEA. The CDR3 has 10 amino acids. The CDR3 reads CSVDAYEQFF. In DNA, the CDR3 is TGCAGCGTTGACGCGTATGAGCAGTTCTTC.

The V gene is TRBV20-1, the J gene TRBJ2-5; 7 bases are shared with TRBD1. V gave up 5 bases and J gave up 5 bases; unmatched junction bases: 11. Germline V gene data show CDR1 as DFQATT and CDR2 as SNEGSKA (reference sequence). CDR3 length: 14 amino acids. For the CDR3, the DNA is TGCAGTGCTTACAGACAGGGAAGTGGGGAGACCCAGTACTTC. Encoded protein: CSAYRQGSGETQYF.

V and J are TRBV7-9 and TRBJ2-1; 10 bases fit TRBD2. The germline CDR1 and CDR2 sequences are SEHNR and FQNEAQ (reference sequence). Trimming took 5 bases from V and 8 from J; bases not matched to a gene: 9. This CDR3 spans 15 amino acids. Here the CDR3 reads CASSKAGGALDEQFF. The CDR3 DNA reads TGTGCCAGCAGCAAAGCGGGGGGGGCCCTTGATGAGCAGTTCTTC.

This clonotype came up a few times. In DNA form, the CDR3 reads TGTGCCAGCAGCCCCACAACCTATGGACAGGGGGCGTGGATTGAGCAGTTCTTC. Translating it yields CASSPTTYGQGAWIEQFF. This sequence joins TRBV11-1 and TRBJ2-1; 11 bases match TRBD1. Germline CDR1 reads SGHAT; CDR2 reads FQDESV (reference sequence). After removal of 5 bases from V and 9 bases from J, the junction contained 18 bases not matched to a gene. The CDR3 runs 18 residues.

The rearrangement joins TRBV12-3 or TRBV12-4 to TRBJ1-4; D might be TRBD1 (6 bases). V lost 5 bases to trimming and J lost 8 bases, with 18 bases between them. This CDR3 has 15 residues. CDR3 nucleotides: TGTGCCAGCAGTCCTCTCCAGGGGCCGGAAGAAAAACTGTTTTTT. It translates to CASSPLQGPEEKLFF.

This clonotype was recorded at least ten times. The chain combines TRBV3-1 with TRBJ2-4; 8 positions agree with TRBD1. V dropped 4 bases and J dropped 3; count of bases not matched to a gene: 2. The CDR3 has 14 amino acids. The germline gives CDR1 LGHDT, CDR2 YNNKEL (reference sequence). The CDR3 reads CASSLTGDKNIQYF. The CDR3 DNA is TGTGCCAGCAGCCTGACAGGGGACAAAAACATTCAGTACTTC.

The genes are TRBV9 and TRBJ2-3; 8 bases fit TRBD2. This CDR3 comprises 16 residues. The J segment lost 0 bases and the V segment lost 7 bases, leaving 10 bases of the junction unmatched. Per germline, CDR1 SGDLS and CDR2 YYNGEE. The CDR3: CASGAGARDSTDTQYF. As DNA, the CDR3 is TGTGCCAGCGGAGCGGGGGCCCGTGATAGCACAGATACGCAGTATTTT.

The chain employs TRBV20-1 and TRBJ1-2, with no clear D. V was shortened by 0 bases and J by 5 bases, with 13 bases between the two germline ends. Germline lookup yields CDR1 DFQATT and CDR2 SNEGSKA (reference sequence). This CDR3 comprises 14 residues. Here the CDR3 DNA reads TGCAGTGCTAGAGATTACAAGCCCCCTTATGGCTACACCTTC. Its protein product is CSARDYKPPYGYTF.

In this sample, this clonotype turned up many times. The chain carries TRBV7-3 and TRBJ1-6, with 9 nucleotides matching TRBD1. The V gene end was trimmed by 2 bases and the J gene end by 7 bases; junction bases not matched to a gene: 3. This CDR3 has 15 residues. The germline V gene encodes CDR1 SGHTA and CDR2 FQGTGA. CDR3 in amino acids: CASSLLGQGNSPLHF. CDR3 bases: TGTGCCAGCAGCTTACTGGGACAGGGCAATTCACCCCTCCACTTT. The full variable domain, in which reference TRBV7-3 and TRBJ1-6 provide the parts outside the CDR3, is GAGVSQTPSNKVTEKGKYVELRCDPISGHTALYWYRQSLGQGPEFLIYFQGTGAADDSGLPNDRFFAVRPEGSVSTLKIQRTERGDSAVYLCASSLLGQGNSPLHFGNGTRLTVT.

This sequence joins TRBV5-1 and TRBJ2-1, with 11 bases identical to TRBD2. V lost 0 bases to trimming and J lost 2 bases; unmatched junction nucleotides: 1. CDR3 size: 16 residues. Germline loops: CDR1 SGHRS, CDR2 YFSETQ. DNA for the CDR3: TGCGCCAGCAGCTTGGTTAGCGGGGGGGCCTACAATGAGCAGTTCTTC. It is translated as CASSLVSGGAYNEQFF.

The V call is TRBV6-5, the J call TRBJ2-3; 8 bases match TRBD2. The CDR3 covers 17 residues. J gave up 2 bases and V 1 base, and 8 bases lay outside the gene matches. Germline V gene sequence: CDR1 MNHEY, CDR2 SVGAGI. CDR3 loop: CASSYFLSGALTDTQYF. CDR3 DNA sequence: TGTGCCAGCAGTTACTTCCTTAGCGGGGCCCTCACAGATACGCAGTATTTT.

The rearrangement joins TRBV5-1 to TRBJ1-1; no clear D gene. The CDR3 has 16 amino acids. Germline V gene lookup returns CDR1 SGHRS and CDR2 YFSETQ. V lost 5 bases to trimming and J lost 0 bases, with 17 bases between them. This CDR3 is CASSVGAQYLNTEAFF. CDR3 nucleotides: TGCGCCAGCAGTGTCGGTGCTCAATACCTGAACACTGAAGCTTTCTTT.

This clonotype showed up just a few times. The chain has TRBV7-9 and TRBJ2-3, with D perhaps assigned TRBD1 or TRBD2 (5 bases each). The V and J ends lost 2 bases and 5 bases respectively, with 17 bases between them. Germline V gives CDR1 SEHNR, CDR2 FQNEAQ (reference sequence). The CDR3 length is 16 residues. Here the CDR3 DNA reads TGTGCCAGCAGCTTAAAAGGTCCCGGGGCAGGAGATACGCAGTATTTT. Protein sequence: CASSLKGPGAGDTQYF.